Here is one T cell receptor beta chain with its context. Its cognate antigen is unknown. Compared with germline, one end of the junction differs, possibly owing to a read error. This specimen comes from a study of cytomegalovirus exposure and HLA in healthy donors. The study, taken as a whole, reports: Follow-up analysis found HLA locus-dependent TCR association rates, highest for DRB1 and lowest for HLA-C. Altogether, 150 or so TCR beta chains were recorded as cytomegalovirus-associated. In presence/absence analyses, roughly uniform sequencing depth across donors was assumed. About 87% or about 30% of the time was how often most TCR beta V segments were productive, according to an earlier analysis.

CDR3 length equals 17 residues. Germline CDR1 LNHDA, CDR2 SQIVND (reference sequence). Vbeta (60) and Jbeta (13) primers were used in the PCR. This table comes from immunoSEQ multiplex PCR, and its TCRdb copy is limited to in-frame clones, with some not included. The sample shows approximately 61,000 clones, 75% to 85% of them seen only once. This TCR derives from a middle-aged man in good health and CMV-seropositive. The J gene is TRBJ2-3, the V gene TRBV19; 7 nucleotides agree with TRBD2. The source material was PBMCs. For the CDR3, the DNA is TGTGACAGTAGTGTGATGTTGCTAGCGGATAGCACAGATACGCAGTATTTT. As protein: CDSSVMLLADSTDTQYF.